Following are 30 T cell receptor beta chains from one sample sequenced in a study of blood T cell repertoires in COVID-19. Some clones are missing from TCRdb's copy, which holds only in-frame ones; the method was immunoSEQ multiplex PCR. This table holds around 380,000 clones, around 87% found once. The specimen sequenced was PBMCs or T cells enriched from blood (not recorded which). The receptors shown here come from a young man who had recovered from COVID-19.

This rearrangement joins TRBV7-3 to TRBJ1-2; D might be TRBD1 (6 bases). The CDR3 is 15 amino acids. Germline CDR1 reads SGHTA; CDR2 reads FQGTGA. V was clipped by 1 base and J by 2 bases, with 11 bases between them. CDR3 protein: CASSLNPGDNYGYTF. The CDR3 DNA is TGTGCCAGCAGCTTAAATCCAGGGGACAACTATGGCTACACCTTC.

This CDR3 reads CASSLGSGFSGELFF. In DNA, the CDR3 is TGCGCCAGCAGCTTGGGGTCAGGGTTCTCCGGGGAGCTGTTTTTT. The V call is TRBV5-1, the J call TRBJ2-2; D is possibly TRBD1 (5 bases). Per the germline V gene, CDR1 is SGHRS and CDR2 is YFSETQ. This CDR3 has 15 amino acids. V was trimmed by 0 bases and J by 6 bases, leaving 12 bases between them.

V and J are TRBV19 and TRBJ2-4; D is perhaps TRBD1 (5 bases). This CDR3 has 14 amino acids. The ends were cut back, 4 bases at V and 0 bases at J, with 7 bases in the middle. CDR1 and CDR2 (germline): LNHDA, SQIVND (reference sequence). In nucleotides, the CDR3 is TGTGCCAGTAGTACGGACACAGCCAAAAACATTCAGTACTTC. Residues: CASSTDTAKNIQYF.

CDR3 amino acids: CASSLRQGAVRPSYNEQFF. CDR3 nucleotides: TGTGCCAGCTCACTCAGACAGGGGGCAGTCCGACCCTCCTACAATGAGCAGTTCTTC. The V call is TRBV18, the J call TRBJ2-1; 10 bases are a match to TRBD1. Germline loops: CDR1 KGHSH, CDR2 LQKENI. V trimming: 4 bases; J trimming: 0 bases; junction bases outside the gene matches: 12. This CDR3 comprises 19 residues.

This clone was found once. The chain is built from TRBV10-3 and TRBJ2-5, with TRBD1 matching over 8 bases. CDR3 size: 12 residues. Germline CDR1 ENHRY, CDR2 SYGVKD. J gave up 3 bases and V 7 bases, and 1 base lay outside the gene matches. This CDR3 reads CAIKDREETQYF. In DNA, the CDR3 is TGTGCCATCAAGGACAGGGAAGAGACCCAGTACTTC.

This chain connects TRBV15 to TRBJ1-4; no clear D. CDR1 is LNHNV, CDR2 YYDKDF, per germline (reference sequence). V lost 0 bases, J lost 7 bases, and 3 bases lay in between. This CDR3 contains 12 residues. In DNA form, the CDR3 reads TGTGCCACCAGCAGAGATCGTGAAAAACTGTTTTTT. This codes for CATSRDREKLFF.

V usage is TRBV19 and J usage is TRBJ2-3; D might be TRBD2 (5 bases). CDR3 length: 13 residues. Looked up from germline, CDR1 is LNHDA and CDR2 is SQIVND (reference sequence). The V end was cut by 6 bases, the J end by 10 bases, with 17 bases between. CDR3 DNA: TGTGCCAGTAGCCTCCAACCCTCCGGGGCGCAGTATTTT. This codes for CASSLQPSGAQYF.

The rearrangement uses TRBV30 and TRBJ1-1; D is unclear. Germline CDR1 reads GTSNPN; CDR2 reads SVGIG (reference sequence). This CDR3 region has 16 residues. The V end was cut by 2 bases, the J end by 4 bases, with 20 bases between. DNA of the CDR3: TGTGCCTGGAGTCTCGGGCCCTCGGGGTGGAGCACTGAAGCTTTCTTT. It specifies CAWSLGPSGWSTEAFF.

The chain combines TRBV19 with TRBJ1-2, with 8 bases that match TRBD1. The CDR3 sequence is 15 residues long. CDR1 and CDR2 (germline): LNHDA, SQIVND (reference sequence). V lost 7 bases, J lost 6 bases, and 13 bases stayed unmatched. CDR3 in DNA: TGTGCCAGTACAGTGACAGGGGCTAGCGGGGATGGCTACACCTTC. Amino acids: CASTVTGASGDGYTF. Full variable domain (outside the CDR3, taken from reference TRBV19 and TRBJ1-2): DGGITQSPKYLFRKEGQNVTLSCEQNLNHDAMYWYRQDPGQGLRLIYYSQIVNDFQKGDIAEGYSVSREKKESFPLTVTSAQKNPTAFYLCASTVTGASGDGYTFGSGTRLTVV.

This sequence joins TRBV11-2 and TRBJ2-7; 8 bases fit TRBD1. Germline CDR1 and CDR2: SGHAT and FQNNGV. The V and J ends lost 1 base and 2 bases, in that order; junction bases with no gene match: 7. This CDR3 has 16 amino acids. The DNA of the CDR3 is TGTGCCAGCAGCTTAGGAGGACAGGGCAAACCCTACGAGCAGTACTTC. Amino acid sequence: CASSLGGQGKPYEQYF.

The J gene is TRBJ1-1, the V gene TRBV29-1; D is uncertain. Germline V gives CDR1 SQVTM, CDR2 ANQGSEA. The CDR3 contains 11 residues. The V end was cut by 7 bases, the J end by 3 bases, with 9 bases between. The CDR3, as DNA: TGCAGCGCTACAGCTTACACTGAAGCTTTCTTT. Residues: CSATAYTEAFF.

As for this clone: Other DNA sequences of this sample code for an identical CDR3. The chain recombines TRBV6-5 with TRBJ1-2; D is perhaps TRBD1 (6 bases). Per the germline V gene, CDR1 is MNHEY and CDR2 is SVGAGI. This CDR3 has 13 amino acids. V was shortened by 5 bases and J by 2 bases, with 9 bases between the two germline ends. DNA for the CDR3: TGTGCCAGCAGTCTTGGACAGAACTATGGCTACACCTTC. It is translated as CASSLGQNYGYTF.

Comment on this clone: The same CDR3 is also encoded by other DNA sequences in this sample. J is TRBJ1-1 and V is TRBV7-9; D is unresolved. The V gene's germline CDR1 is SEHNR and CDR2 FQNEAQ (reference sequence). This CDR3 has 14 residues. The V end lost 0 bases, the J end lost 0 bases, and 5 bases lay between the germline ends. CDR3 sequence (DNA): TGTGCCAGCAGCTTAGCGGCCCTGAACACTGAAGCTTTCTTT. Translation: CASSLAALNTEAFF.

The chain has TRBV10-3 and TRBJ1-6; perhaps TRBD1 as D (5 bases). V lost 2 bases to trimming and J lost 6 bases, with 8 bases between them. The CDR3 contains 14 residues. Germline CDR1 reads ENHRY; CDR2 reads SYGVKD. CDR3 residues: CAISEDRINSPLHF. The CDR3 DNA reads TGTGCCATCAGTGAGGACAGAATTAATTCACCCCTCCACTTT.

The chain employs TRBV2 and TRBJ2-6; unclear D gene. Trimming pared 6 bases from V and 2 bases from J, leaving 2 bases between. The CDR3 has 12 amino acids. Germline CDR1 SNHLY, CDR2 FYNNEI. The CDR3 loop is CASSTGANVLTF. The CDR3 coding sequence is TGTGCCAGCAGCACTGGGGCCAACGTCCTGACTTTC.

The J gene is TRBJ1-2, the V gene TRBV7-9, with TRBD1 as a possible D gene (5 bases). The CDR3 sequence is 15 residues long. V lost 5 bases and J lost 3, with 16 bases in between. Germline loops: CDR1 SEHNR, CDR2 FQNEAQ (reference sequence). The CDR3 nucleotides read TGTGCCAGCAGCCCCGGATCCGCGGGGGACTATGGCTACACCTTC. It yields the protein CASSPGSAGDYGYTF. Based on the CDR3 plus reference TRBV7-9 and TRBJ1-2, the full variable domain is DTGVSQNPRHKITKRGQNVTFRCDPISEHNRLYWYRQTLGQGPEFLTYFQNEAQLEKSRLLSDRFSAERPKGSFSTLEIQRTEQGDSAMYLCASSPGSAGDYGYTFGSGTRLTVV.

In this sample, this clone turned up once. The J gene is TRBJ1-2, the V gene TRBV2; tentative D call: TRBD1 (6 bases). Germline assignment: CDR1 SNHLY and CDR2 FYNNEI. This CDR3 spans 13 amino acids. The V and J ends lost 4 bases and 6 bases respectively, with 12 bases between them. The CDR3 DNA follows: TGTGCCAGCAGTGGTGTGGGGGCGGATGGCTACACCTTC. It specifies CASSGVGADGYTF.

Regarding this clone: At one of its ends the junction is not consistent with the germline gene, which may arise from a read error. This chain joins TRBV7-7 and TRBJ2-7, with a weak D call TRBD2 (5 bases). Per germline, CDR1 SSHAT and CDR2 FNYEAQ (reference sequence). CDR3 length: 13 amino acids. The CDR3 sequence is CASSLGPLAEQYF. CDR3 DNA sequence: TGTGCTAGCAGCTTAGGTCCCCTAGCCGAGCAGTACTTC.

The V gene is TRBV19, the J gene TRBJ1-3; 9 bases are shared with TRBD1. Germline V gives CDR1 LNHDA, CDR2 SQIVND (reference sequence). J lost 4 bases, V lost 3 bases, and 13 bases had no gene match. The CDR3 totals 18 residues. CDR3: CASSIFQRGQGRGNTIYF. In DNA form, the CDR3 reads TGTGCCAGTAGTATTTTTCAGCGGGGACAGGGACGAGGAAACACCATATATTTT.

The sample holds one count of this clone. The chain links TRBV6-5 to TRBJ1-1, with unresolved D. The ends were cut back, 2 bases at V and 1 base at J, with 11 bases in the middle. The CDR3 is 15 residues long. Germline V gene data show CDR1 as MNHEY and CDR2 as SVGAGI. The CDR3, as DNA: TGTGCCAGCAGTTACGGTGCAGGTGAGAACACTGAAGCTTTCTTT. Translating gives CASSYGAGENTEAFF.

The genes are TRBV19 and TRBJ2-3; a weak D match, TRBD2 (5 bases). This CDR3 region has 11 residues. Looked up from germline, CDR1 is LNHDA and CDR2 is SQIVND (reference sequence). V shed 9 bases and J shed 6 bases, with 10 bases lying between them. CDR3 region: CASKRYDTQYF. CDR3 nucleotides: TGTGCCAGCAAGCGGTATGATACGCAGTATTTT. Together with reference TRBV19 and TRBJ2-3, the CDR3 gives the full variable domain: DGGITQSPKYLFRKEGQNVTLSCEQNLNHDAMYWYRQDPGQGLRLIYYSQIVNDFQKGDIAEGYSVSREKKESFPLTVTSAQKNPTAFYLCASKRYDTQYFGPGTRLTVL.

This CDR3 reads CASSQYPGGSTDTQYF. CDR3 nucleotides: TGTGCCAGCAGCCAATATCCGGGGGGAAGCACAGATACGCAGTATTTT. The rearrangement links TRBV3-1 (or the pseudogene TRBV3-2) to TRBJ2-3, with 7 bases identical to TRBD2. CDR3 length: 16 residues. V lost 2 bases to trimming and J lost 0 bases; unmatched junction nucleotides: 5. CDR1 and CDR2 (germline): LGHDT, YNNKEL (reference sequence).

The CDR3 DNA sequence: TGTGCCAGCAGCTCCTATAGCTCTGGAAACACCATATATTTT. Its translation is CASSSYSSGNTIYF. The V gene is TRBV5-8, the J gene TRBJ1-3; unclear D gene. This CDR3 spans 14 amino acids. The germline V and J ends were trimmed by 3 bases and 0 bases, with 7 bases remaining between them. CDR1 SGHTS and CDR2 YDEGEE come from the germline V gene.

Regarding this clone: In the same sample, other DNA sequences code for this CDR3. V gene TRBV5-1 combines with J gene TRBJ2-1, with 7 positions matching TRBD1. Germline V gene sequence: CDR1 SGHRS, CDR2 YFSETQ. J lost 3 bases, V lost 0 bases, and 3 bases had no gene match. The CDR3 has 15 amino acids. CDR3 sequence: CASSLGQGGYNEQFF. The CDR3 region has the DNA TGCGCCAGCAGCTTGGGACAGGGCGGCTACAATGAGCAGTTCTTC.

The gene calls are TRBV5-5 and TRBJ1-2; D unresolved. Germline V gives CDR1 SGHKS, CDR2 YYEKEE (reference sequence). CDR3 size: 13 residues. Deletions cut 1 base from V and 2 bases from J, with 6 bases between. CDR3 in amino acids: CASSLTDNYGYTF. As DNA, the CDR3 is TGTGCCAGCAGCTTGACAGACAACTATGGCTACACCTTC.

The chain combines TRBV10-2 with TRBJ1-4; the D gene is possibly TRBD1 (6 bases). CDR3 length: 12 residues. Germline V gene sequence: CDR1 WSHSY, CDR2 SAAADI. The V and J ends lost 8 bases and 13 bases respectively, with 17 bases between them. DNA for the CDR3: TGCGCCAGCGGGGCCCCGGGGGGCACACTGTTTTTT. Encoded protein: CASGAPGGTLFF.

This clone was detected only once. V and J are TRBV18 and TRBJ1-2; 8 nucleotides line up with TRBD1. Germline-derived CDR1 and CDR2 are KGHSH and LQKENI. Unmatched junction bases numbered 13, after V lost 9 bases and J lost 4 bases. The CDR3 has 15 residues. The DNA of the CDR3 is TGTGCCAGTCGAAGTGGGACAGGAGAATCCTATGGCTACACCTTC. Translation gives CASRSGTGESYGYTF.

In nucleotides, the CDR3 is TGTGCCAGCAGCCAGGCCTCAGGCGAGCAGTACTTC. Encoded protein: CASSQASGEQYF. This chain uses TRBV6-5 with TRBJ2-7; D gene uncertain. Germline CDR1 and CDR2: MNHEY and SVGAGI. The ends were cut back, 6 bases at V and 6 bases at J, with 12 bases in the middle. The CDR3 covers 12 residues.

This CDR3 reads CASSRGLTLGETQYF. The CDR3 nucleotides are TGCGCCAGCAGCAGGGGGCTTACTCTTGGGGAGACCCAGTACTTC. The genes are TRBV5-1 and TRBJ2-5; 7 bases agree with TRBD1. Germline CDR1 and CDR2: SGHRS and YFSETQ. J lost 5 bases, V lost 4 bases, and 11 bases had no gene match. This CDR3 has 15 residues.

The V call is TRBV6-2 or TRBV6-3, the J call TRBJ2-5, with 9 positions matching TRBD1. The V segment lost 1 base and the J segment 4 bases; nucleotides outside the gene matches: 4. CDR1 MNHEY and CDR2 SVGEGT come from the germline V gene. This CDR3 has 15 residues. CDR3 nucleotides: TGTGCCAGCAGTTACTTCGGGACAGGGCCAGAGACCCAGTACTTC. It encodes CASSYFGTGPETQYF.